This TCR beta chain was identified in a study of blood T cell repertoires in COVID-19. Original handling: Amplification of reference gene primers was used by the study to estimate nucleated cell counts. The data were produced by immunoSEQ multiplex PCR, yet TCRdb's version contains in-frame clones alone and is incomplete. V and J calls and clone size come straight from that table; D and trimming were deduced from the DNA. The data contain 100,000 to 150,000 clones, more than 80% of them singletons. A few counts support this clone. This sequence was found in a woman aged 80 or over with COVID-19, enrolled during active disease. The sequenced sample consisted of peripheral blood.

CDR3 region: CASRPGADGELFF. The CDR3 DNA reads TGTGCCTCCCGGCCAGGGGCGGACGGGGAGCTGTTTTTT. The chain employs TRBV10-3 and TRBJ2-2; possibly TRBD1 for D (6 bases). Germline-derived CDR1 and CDR2 are ENHRY and SYGVKD. This CDR3 region has 13 residues. V lost 11 bases to trimming and J lost 7 bases, with 17 bases between them.